One TCR beta chain is described in this entry. Original handling: Reference gene primer amplification gave nucleated cell count estimates. Assay used: immunoSEQ multiplex PCR; TCRdb lists only in-frame clones, some missing. Clone size and V and J calls were adopted from that table, with D and trimming inferred from the DNA. The table records 110,000 to 150,000 clones, 70% to 85% of them present only once. This sample was taken from a study of blood T cell repertoires in COVID-19. Background on the study: Whether acute or convalescent, the COVID-19 samples came from the United States, Italy and Spain. Sources were T cells, B-cell-depleted T cells, or PBMCs; the material itself was cDNA or gDNA.

CDR3 length: 13 amino acids. Germline V gives CDR1 LNHDA, CDR2 SQIVND (reference sequence). The ends were cut back, 4 bases at V and 6 bases at J, with 12 bases in the middle. This receptor was identified in a human donor in a cohort sampled during active COVID-19. This rearrangement joins TRBV19 to TRBJ1-1; possibly TRBD1 for D (5 bases). The material sequenced was peripheral blood. The CDR3 DNA reads as TGTGCCAGTAGTACCTCCCCGGGGGCTGAAGCTTTCTTT. It encodes CASSTSPGAEAFF.